This TCR beta chain was observed in a study of blood T cell repertoires in COVID-19. Study as a whole: The United States, Italy and Spain supplied acute and convalescent COVID-19 samples. The analysed material was cDNA or gDNA that came from T cells, B-cell-depleted T cells, or PBMCs.

This CDR3 has 16 residues. Germline trimming cut 6 bases from V and 2 bases from J; bases unmatched to any gene: 4. Germline V gene lookup returns CDR1 LNHDA and CDR2 SQIVND (reference sequence). In the original analysis: How many nucleated cells were present was estimated from reference gene primer amplification. TCRdb's copy holds only in-frame clones and misses some; the assay was immunoSEQ multiplex PCR. The V and J calls and clone size are taken from that table; D and trimming were inferred from the DNA. The table records approximately 96,000 clones, 65% to 85% of them present only once. The chain uses TRBV19 and TRBJ1-6, with 10 positions matching TRBD1. The sample was peripheral blood. The source of this sequence is a woman aged 80 or older with acute or convalescent COVID-19. The CDR3 is CASRGQGKAYNSPLHF. DNA of the CDR3: TGTGCCAGTAGGGGACAGGGGAAGGCCTATAATTCACCCCTCCACTTT.